This record concerns one T cell receptor (beta chain) sequence. Its antigen remains unknown. An end of the junction differs from the germline gene, which may be a read error. The V gene's germline CDR1 is MNHEY and CDR2 SMNVEV (reference sequence). The CDR3 loop spans 14 amino acids. This record comes from a study of blood T cells in healthy people across ages. The use of a sample-barcoded 5' primer and a J-beta primer mix characterized a second PCR of 7 to 11 cycles. Each cDNA molecule, via a template-switch adaptor with 12 random nucleotides, was tagged. Each CDR3 protein gets one entry after TCRdb re-called the 5' RACE reads with MiXCR. The data contain some 1.5 million distinct CDR3 sequences, under 30% of them singletons. Each donor had 7.5 to 10 milliliters of peripheral blood drawn. Isolation yielded PBMCs, at least 6.5 million per sample, in every case. Study-wide findings and caveats: Researchers judged that diversity estimates from one million T cells fell short of true values.

Sequences were obtained from blood. This TCR was sampled from a woman aged 25 to 39 in good health. The rearrangement links TRBV27 to TRBJ2-7, with D tentatively TRBD1 (5 bases). The CDR3 DNA reads as TGTGCCGGCAGTTTTCGACAGAGGATCTACGAGCAGTACTTC. This sequence encodes CAGSFRQRIYEQYF.